This T cell receptor beta chain was identified during a study of cytomegalovirus exposure and HLA in healthy donors. On the study more broadly: HLA-typed donors were the source of about 85 million unique TCRs, which an early data release held. Broader study findings: Prior analysis indicated that the majority of TCR beta V segments exhibited productivity approximately 87% or approximately 30% of the time. Within the data, a cluster of highly shared sequence variants was likely a sequencing artifact. Some TCR beta chains (more than 150 of them) were listed as cytomegalovirus-associated.

PCR was performed using 60 Vbeta and 13 Jbeta primers. This table comes from immunoSEQ multiplex PCR, and its TCRdb copy is limited to in-frame clones, with some not included. In total, the table holds fewer than 200,000 clones. As for this clone: No antigen is known for it.

Germline loops: CDR1 SNHLY, CDR2 FYNNEI. The V and J ends lost 7 bases and 6 bases, in that order; junction bases with no gene match: 8. This CDR3 is built from 13 residues. The V and J genes are TRBV2 and TRBJ2-7; 8 nucleotides agree with TRBD1. The sequence derives from a woman aged 55-70 years in good health and CMV-seronegative. Material for sequencing was PBMCs. CDR3 bases: TGTGCCAGCAACGGACAGGGTTCGGCCGAGCAGTACTTC. It specifies CASNGQGSAEQYF. Variable domain in full (rest from reference TRBV2 and TRBJ2-7): EPEVTQTPSHQVTQMGQEVILRCVPISNHLYFYWYRQILGQKVEFLVSFYNNEISEKSEIFDDQFSVERPDGSNFTLKIRSTKLEDSAMYFCASNGQGSAEQYFGPGTRLTVT.